A selection of T cell receptor beta chains follows, all from one sample in a study of identical twins. MiXCR, applied by TCRdb to the 5' RACE reads, yields one record per CDR3 protein. The profile covers some 570,000 distinct CDR3 sequences, with about 22% appearing a single time and roughly 0.5% taken by the ten largest. The data were also submitted as part of a second study, on yellow fever vaccine responses in identical twins.

Sequencing was performed on CD4+ T cells sorted from blood. All receptors come from a young woman in good health. Each CDR3 is given with its conserved first and last residue. D genes are given only for firm matches. The size entry is marked missing in some rows and otherwise reads once, few, many or a size class.

d_gene	j_gene	abundance	v_gene	CDR3aa
-	TRBJ2-6	-	TRBV7-6	CASSLVAVGGANVLTF
TRBD1	TRBJ1-5	many	TRBV5-5	CASSLGQGSQPQHF
TRBD1	TRBJ2-5	-	TRBV4-1	CASSHSTGGETQYF
-	TRBJ2-5	-	TRBV12-3/TRBV12-4	CASSFIQGQETQYF
-	TRBJ2-7	-	TRBV12-3/TRBV12-4	CASSPRGAGAYEQYF
-	TRBJ2-2	few	TRBV12-3/TRBV12-4	CASSRRATGELFF
-	TRBJ2-1	many	TRBV7-2	CASSLVRESEQFF
TRBD2	TRBJ2-3	-	TRBV20-1	CSARLQRGLDTQYF
-	TRBJ2-1	once	TRBV18	CASSHPGLANEQFF
TRBD1	TRBJ2-2	-	TRBV5-1	CASSLSTGITGELFF
-	TRBJ2-3	few	TRBV2	CASSEVGLRDTQYF
-	TRBJ2-1	-	TRBV20-1	CSASGSVENEQFF
TRBD2	TRBJ2-2	many	TRBV9	CASSVTSGTGELFF
-	TRBJ2-1	few	TRBV21-1	CASRGQGADEQFF
TRBD2	TRBJ2-1	few	TRBV5-1	CASSLGRTSGSSYNEQFF
-	TRBJ2-2	-	TRBV18	CASSPRTVNTGELFF
TRBD1	TRBJ2-7	-	TRBV7-9	CASSLATGTGAEQYF
-	TRBJ2-2	few	TRBV29-1	CSVHVTGELFF
-	TRBJ1-1	-	TRBV10-2	CVTEEAPNTEAFF
-	TRBJ1-2	-	TRBV5-1	CASSLGQGLIYGYTF
TRBD2	TRBJ2-1	few	TRBV7-9	CASSQGTSGNNEQFF
-	TRBJ2-5	few	TRBV11-2	CASTGGIQETQYF